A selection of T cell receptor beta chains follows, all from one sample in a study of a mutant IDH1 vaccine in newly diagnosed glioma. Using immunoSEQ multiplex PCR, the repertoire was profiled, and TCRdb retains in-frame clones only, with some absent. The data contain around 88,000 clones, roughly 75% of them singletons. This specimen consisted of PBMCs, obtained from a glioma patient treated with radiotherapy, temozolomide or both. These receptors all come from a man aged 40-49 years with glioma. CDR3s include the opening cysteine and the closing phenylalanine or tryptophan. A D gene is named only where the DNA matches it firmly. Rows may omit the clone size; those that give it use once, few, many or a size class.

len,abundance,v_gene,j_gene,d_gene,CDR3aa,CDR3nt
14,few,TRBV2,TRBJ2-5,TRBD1,CASSGPGQGGTQYF,TGTGCCAGCAGTGGCCCGGGACAGGGGGGGACCCAGTACTTC
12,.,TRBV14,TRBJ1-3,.,CASSQVRNTIYF,TGTGCCAGCAGCCAAGTCCGAAACACCATATATTTT
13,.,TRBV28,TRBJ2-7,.,CASRGTVAYEQYF,TGTGCCAGCAGGGGTACCGTAGCCTACGAGCAGTACTTC
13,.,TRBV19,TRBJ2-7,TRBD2,CASSTASGGEQYF,TGTGCCAGTAGTACCGCTAGCGGGGGGGAGCAGTACTTC
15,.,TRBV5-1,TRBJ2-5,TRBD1,CASSLSRGLGETQYF,TGCGCCAGCAGCTTGTCCAGGGGGCTTGGAGAGACCCAGTACTTC
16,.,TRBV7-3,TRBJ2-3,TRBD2,CASSKGLAGGTDTQYF,TGTGCCAGCAGCAAGGGACTAGCGGGAGGCACAGATACGCAGTATTTT
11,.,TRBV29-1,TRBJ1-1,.,CSGLVYTEAFF,TGCAGCGGGCTAGTGTACACTGAAGCTTTCTTT
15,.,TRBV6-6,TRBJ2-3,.,CASSYWRDVQDTQYF,TGTGCCAGCAGTTACTGGCGGGACGTGCAAGATACGCAGTATTTT
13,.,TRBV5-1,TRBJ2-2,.,CASSSSKTGELFF,TGCGCCAGCAGTTCCAGCAAGACCGGGGAGCTGTTTTTT
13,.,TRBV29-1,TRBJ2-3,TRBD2,CSVGTRLVDTQYF,TGCAGCGTAGGGACTAGACTCGTAGATACGCAGTATTTT
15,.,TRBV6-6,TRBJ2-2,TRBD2,CASRVLAGYTGELFF,TGTGCCAGCAGGGTACTAGCGGGATACACCGGGGAGCTGTTTTTT
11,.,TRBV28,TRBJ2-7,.,CASSPRREQYF,TGTGCCAGCAGTCCCCGGCGGGAGCAGTACTTC
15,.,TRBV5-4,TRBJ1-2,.,CASSLHSTEDYGYTF,TGTGCCAGCAGCTTACACTCAACTGAGGACTATGGCTACACCTTC
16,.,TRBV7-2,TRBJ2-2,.,CASSLAPPRAGGELFF,TGTGCCAGCAGCTTAGCGCCACCGAGAGCGGGCGGGGAGCTGTTTTTT
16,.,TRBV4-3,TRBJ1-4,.,CASSPGLGLANEKLFF,TGCGCCAGCAGCCCCGGACTAGGGCTAGCTAATGAAAAACTGTTTTTT
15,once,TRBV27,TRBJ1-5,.,CASSLGPYSNQPQHF,TGTGCCAGCAGTTTAGGCCCGTATAGCAATCAGCCCCAGCATTTT
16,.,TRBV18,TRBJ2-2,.,CASSPREKPSPGELFF,TGTGCCAGCTCACCAAGAGAGAAACCTAGCCCCGGGGAGCTGTTTTTT
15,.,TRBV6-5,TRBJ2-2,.,CASSYSAANTGELFF,TGTGCCAGCAGTTACTCAGCAGCAAACACCGGGGAGCTGTTTTTT
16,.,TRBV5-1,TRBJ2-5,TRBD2,CASSLAPAGIGETQYF,TGCGCCAGCAGCTTGGCCCCAGCGGGAATTGGAGAGACCCAGTACTTC
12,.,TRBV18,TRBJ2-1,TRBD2,CASSTTGGEQFF,TGTGCCAGCTCAACGACGGGGGGGGAGCAGTTCTTC